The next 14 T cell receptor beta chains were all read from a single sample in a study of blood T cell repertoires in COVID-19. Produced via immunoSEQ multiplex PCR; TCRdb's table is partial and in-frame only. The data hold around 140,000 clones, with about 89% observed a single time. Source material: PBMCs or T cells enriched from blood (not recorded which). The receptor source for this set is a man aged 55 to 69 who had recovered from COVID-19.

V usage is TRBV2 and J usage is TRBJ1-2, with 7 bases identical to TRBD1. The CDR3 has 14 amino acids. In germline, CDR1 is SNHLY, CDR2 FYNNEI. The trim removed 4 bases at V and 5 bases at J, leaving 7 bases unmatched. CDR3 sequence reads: CASSVTGERYGYTF. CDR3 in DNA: TGTGCCAGCAGTGTTACAGGGGAGAGGTATGGCTACACCTTC.

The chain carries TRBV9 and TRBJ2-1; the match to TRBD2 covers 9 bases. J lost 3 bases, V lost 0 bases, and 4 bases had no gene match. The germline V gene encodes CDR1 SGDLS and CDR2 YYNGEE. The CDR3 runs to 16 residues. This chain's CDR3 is CASSVAVTSGYNEQFF. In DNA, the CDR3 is TGTGCCAGCAGCGTAGCTGTGACTAGCGGCTACAATGAGCAGTTCTTC. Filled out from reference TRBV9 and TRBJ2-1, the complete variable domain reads DSGVTQTPKHLITATGQRVTLRCSPRSGDLSVYWYQQSLDQGLQFLIQYYNGEERAKGNILERFSAQQFPDLHSELNLSSLELGDSALYFCASSVAVTSGYNEQFFGPGTRLTVL.

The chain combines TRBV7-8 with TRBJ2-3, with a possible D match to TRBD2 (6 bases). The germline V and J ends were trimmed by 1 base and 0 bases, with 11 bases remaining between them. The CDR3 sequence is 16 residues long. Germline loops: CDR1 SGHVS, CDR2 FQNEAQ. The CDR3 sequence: CASSLGVGTSTDTQYF. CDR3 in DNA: TGTGCCAGCAGCTTAGGGGTCGGGACTAGCACAGATACGCAGTATTTT.

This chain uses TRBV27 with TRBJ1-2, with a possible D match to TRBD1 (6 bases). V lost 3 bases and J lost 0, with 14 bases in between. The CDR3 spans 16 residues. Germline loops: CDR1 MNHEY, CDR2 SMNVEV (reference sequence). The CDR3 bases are TGTGCCAGCAGTTTGACCTGGGGGCTAGCTAACTATGGCTACACCTTC. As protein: CASSLTWGLANYGYTF.

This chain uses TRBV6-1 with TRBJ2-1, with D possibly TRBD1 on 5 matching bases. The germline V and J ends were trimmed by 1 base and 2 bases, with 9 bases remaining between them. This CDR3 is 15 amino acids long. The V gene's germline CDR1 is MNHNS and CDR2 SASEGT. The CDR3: CASSEGWGPYNEQFF. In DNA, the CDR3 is TGTGCCAGCAGTGAAGGGTGGGGCCCCTACAATGAGCAGTTCTTC.

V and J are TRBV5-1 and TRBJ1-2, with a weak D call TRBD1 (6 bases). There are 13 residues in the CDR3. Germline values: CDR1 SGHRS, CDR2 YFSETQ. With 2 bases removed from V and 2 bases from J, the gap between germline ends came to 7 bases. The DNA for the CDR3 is TGCGCCAGCAGCTTAGGACAGAACTATGGCTACACCTTC. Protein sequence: CASSLGQNYGYTF.

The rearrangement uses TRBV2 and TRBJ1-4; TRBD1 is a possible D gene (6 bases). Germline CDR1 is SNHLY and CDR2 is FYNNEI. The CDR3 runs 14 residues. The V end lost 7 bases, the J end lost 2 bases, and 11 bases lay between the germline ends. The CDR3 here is CASTRGSTNEKLFF. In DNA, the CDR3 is TGTGCCAGCACTAGGGGGTCGACTAATGAAAAACTGTTTTTT.

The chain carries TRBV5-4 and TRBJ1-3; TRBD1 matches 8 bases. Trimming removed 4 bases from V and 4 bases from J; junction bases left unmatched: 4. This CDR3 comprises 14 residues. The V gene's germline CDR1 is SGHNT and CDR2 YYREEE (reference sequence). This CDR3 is CASSRQGRGNTIYF. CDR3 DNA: TGTGCCAGCAGCAGACAGGGGAGGGGAAACACCATATATTTT.

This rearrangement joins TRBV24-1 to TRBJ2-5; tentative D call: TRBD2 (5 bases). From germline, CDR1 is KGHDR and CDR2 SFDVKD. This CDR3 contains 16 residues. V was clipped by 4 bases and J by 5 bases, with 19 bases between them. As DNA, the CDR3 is TGTGCCACCAGTGAGTCTGGGTCAGGCGGGCGGGAGACCCAGTACTTC. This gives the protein CATSESGSGGRETQYF.

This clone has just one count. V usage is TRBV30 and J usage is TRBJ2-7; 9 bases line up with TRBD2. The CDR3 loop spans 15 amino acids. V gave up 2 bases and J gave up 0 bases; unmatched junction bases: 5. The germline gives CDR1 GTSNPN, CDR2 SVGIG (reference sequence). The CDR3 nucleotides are TGTGCCTGGAGTCTGGCGGGAGGGCCCTCCTACGAGCAGTACTTC. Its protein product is CAWSLAGGPSYEQYF.

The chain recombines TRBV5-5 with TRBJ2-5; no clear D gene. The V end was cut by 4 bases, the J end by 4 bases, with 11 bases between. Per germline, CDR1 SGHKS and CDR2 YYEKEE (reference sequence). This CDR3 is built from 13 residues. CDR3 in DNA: TGTGCCAGCAGCCCTAGTAGAGGAGAGACCCAGTACTTC. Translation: CASSPSRGETQYF.

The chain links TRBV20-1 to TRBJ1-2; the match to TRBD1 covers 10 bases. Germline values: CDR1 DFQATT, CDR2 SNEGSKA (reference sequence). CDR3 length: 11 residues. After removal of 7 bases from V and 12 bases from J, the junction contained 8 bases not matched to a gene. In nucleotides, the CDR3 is TGCAGTGGTTCGGGACAGGGGTTCGACACCTTC. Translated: CSGSGQGFDTF.

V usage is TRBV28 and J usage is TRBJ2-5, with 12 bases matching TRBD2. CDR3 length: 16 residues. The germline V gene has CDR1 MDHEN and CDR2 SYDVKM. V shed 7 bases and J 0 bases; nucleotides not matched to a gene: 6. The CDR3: CASTIGTSGYQETQYF. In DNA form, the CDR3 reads TGTGCCAGCACCATCGGGACTAGCGGGTACCAAGAGACCCAGTACTTC.

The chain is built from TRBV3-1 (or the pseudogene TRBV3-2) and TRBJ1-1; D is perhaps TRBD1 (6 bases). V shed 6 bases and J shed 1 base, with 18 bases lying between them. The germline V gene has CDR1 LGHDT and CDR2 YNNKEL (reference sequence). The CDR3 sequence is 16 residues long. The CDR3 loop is CASSRIPATGNTEAFF. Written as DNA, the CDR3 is TGTGCCAGCAGTCGAATCCCTGCGACAGGGAACACTGAAGCTTTCTTT.